This entry is about one T cell receptor (beta chain). This entry belongs to a study of T cell clonotyping in hematopoietic cell transplantation. Looking at the study overall: Cytoreduction preceded collection of pretransplant recipient samples.

CDR1 and CDR2 from the germline V gene are GTSNPN and SVGIG (reference sequence). The V gene lost 5 bases and the J gene lost 7 bases, with 14 bases spanning the gap. The CDR3 spans 13 residues. This sample's time point: recipient sample about 28 days before transplant, after cytoreduction. Produced via immunoSEQ multiplex PCR; TCRdb's table is partial and in-frame only. The sample contains about 76,000 clones, almost 97% of which appear only once. Sequenced here: peripheral blood mononuclear cells, sampled before stem cell transplant. The V call is TRBV30, the J call TRBJ1-4; D possibly corresponds to TRBD1 (6 bases). The TCR comes from a woman aged 45 to 65 with acute myeloid leukemia. Some clones in this sample may be carry-over from other donors' samples. The chain's CDR3 is CAWGSGAIEKLFF. CDR3 DNA sequence: TGTGCCTGGGGGTCAGGGGCGATTGAAAAACTGTTTTTT.